These 27 T cell receptor beta chains originate from one sample sequenced in a study of graft-versus-host responses after intestinal transplantation. Their target antigens are unknown. Generated by immunoSEQ multiplex PCR, the TCRdb table keeps only in-frame clones and is missing some. This sample has some 85,000 clones, with over 75% found just once. The material was unstimulated CD8+ T cells sorted from spleen or lymph node cells, obtained before transplant. The receptors come from a human donor who was the organ donor for an intestinal transplant.

CDR3 sequence (DNA): TGCGCCAGCAGCCAAAAACCTGGGGAAGAGACCCAGTACTTC. Amino acids: CASSQKPGEETQYF. The chain couples TRBV4-1 to TRBJ2-5; D call uncertain. The CDR3 length is 14 residues. CDR1 MGHRA and CDR2 YSYEKL come from the germline V gene. V lost 2 bases and J lost 3, with 10 bases in between.

This clone was picked up one time. The chain combines TRBV4-1 with TRBJ2-5, with 11 bases matching TRBD1. The DNA end lines up better with TRBJ2-7; the J call may be wrong. The length of the CDR3 is 14 residues. Germline V gives CDR1 MGHRA, CDR2 YSYEKL. The DNA of the CDR3 is TGCGCCAGCAGCCGTGGGACAGGGGGCTACGAGCAGTACTTC. It is translated as CASSRGTGGYEQYF.

The V call is TRBV6-1, the J call TRBJ1-6, with D unclear. This CDR3 contains 18 residues. Germline V gene data show CDR1 as MNHNS and CDR2 as SASEGT. Trimming stripped 0 bases from V and 10 bases from J, with 22 bases between. The CDR3 DNA reads as TGTGCCAGCAGTGAAGCGACCCTAGCATCCGGTCGTGGCTCACCCCTCCACTTT. Translation: CASSEATLASGRGSPLHF.

CDR3 sequence reads: CATRRTAGNEQFF. CDR3 bases: TGTGCCACCAGACGTACAGCAGGGAATGAGCAGTTCTTC. This rearrangement joins TRBV15 to TRBJ2-1; D may be TRBD1 (5 bases). V lost 6 bases and J 7 bases, leaving 13 bases between the germline ends. There are 13 residues in the CDR3. Germline CDR1 and CDR2: LNHNV and YYDKDF (reference sequence).

There are many counts of this clone. The DNA for the CDR3 is TGTGCCAGCAGTGAAGTCAAGGCGGTGGAGCACCAAGAGACCCAGTACTTC. It yields the protein CASSEVKAVEHQETQYF. This chain uses TRBV6-1 with TRBJ2-5, with D unresolved. Germline V gene sequence: CDR1 MNHNS, CDR2 SASEGT. This CDR3 region has 17 residues. V was pared by 1 base and J by 0 bases, with 15 bases between.

This clone was seen a single time. The chain combines TRBV5-4 with TRBJ2-7; maybe TRBD1 (5 bases). Germline CDR1 is SGHNT and CDR2 is YYREEE (reference sequence). V lost 0 bases to trimming and J lost 6 bases, with 16 bases between them. This CDR3 spans 15 amino acids. CDR3 sequence: CASSLDAAGKSEQYF. The CDR3 DNA reads as TGTGCCAGCAGCTTGGACGCGGCAGGGAAAAGCGAGCAGTACTTC.

The chain employs TRBV9 and TRBJ2-7; 7 positions agree with TRBD1. This CDR3 contains 13 residues. V shed 0 bases and J 5 bases; nucleotides not matched to a gene: 2. Per germline, CDR1 SGDLS and CDR2 YYNGEE. CDR3 nucleotides: TGTGCCAGCAGCGTAGGACAGGGCCACGAGCAGTACTTC. This sequence encodes CASSVGQGHEQYF.

This chain links TRBV2 with TRBJ2-1, with 9 bases lining up with TRBD1. V lost 4 bases, J lost 2 bases, and 6 bases stayed unmatched. Germline V gene lookup returns CDR1 SNHLY and CDR2 FYNNEI. The CDR3 loop spans 16 amino acids. The CDR3 region has the DNA TGTGCCAGCAGTGTCAGGGGACAGGGAACCTACAATGAGCAGTTCTTC. This codes for CASSVRGQGTYNEQFF.

V usage is TRBV5-1 and J usage is TRBJ1-2; D gene ambiguous. In germline, CDR1 is SGHRS, CDR2 YFSETQ. Trimming shortened V by 5 bases and J by 7 bases, and 12 bases separated the two germline ends. The CDR3 covers 12 residues. CDR3 nucleotides: TGCGCCAGCAGTAAACTAATGGGTGGCTACACCTTC. This codes for CASSKLMGGYTF.

The J gene is TRBJ1-2, the V gene TRBV7-8; a weak D match, TRBD1 (5 bases). The germline V gene encodes CDR1 SGHVS and CDR2 FQNEAQ. Trimming left V 4 bases short and J 6 bases short, with 15 bases between. CDR3 size: 14 residues. CDR3 region: CASSYGTVLNGYTF. CDR3 DNA sequence: TGTGCCAGCAGCTACGGGACTGTGCTGAATGGCTACACCTTC.

The chain couples TRBV19 to TRBJ2-3, with TRBD1 as a possible D gene (7 bases). The germline CDR1 and CDR2 sequences are LNHDA and SQIVND (reference sequence). This CDR3 has 14 amino acids. V lost 3 bases, J lost 4 bases, and 11 bases lay in between. In DNA form, the CDR3 reads TGTGCCAGTAGTATCAGGGGGGCCCCAGATACGCAGTATTTT. The encoded protein is CASSIRGAPDTQYF. Full variable domain (outside the CDR3, taken from reference TRBV19 and TRBJ2-3): DGGITQSPKYLFRKEGQNVTLSCEQNLNHDAMYWYRQDPGQGLRLIYYSQIVNDFQKGDIAEGYSVSREKKESFPLTVTSAQKNPTAFYLCASSIRGAPDTQYFGPGTRLTVL.

The chain is built from TRBV4-1 and TRBJ2-1, with D perhaps given as TRBD1 or TRBD2 (6 bases each). Per the germline V gene, CDR1 is MGHRA and CDR2 is YSYEKL. CDR3 length: 18 residues. V gave up 1 base and J gave up 8 bases, with 24 bases separating them. CDR3 sequence reads: CASSQVFVMGGTGHEQFF. The CDR3 bases are TGCGCCAGCAGCCAAGTTTTCGTGATGGGGGGCACTGGCCATGAGCAGTTCTTC.

The rearrangement joins TRBV7-9 to TRBJ1-1; D gene ambiguous. The CDR3 consists of 14 residues. V was pared by 2 bases and J by 6 bases, with 13 bases between. Germline V gene sequence: CDR1 SEHNR, CDR2 FQNEAQ (reference sequence). The CDR3 spells CASSLRGVWAEAFF. The CDR3 nucleotides read TGTGCCAGCAGCTTACGGGGAGTATGGGCTGAAGCTTTCTTT.

The chain carries TRBV7-8 and TRBJ1-1; 7 bases line up with TRBD1. Germline lookup yields CDR1 SGHVS and CDR2 FQNEAQ. Trimming removed 3 bases from V and 5 bases from J; junction bases left unmatched: 12. The CDR3 runs 16 residues. Here the CDR3 DNA reads TGTGCCAGCAGCTTGCTGGGGTACAGGGGATGGACTGAAGCTTTCTTT. Residues: CASSLLGYRGWTEAFF.

This clone was observed once. V usage is TRBV9 and J usage is TRBJ1-1; tentatively, D is TRBD1 (6 bases). Germline loops: CDR1 SGDLS, CDR2 YYNGEE. The CDR3 is 15 amino acids. V was pared by 4 bases and J by 4 bases, with 17 bases between. CDR3: CASSLQGGEGTEAFF. CDR3 in DNA: TGTGCCAGCAGCTTACAGGGCGGGGAGGGCACTGAAGCTTTCTTT.

Remarks on this clone: Here the CDR3 omits its conserved ending phenylalanine or tryptophan, so a read error is the likely source. The DNA is left out, because the CDR3 cannot be placed on it with certainty; the CDR3 is given as TCRdb lists it. The rearrangement uses TRBV18 and TRBJ1-1; the D call in the table, TRBD1, was not verified against the DNA. The CDR3 contains 13 residues when both ends are counted. Per germline, CDR1 KGHSH and CDR2 LQKENI. The CDR3 loop reads CASSPPAGKGCTS.

The chain couples TRBV6-1 to TRBJ1-1; D not resolved. This CDR3 has 12 amino acids. V shed 4 bases and J shed 7 bases, with 10 bases lying between them. CDR1 and CDR2 (germline): MNHNS, SASEGT. CDR3: CASSVYGYEAFF. In DNA form, the CDR3 reads TGTGCCAGCAGTGTTTATGGATATGAAGCTTTCTTT.

The CDR3 protein is CASSWDSGANVLTF. CDR3 DNA: TGTGCCAGCAGTTGGGACTCTGGGGCCAACGTCCTGACTTTC. The genes are TRBV6-5 and TRBJ2-6; D not resolved. Germline-derived CDR1 and CDR2 are MNHEY and SVGAGI. This CDR3 has 14 residues. With 4 bases removed from V and 0 bases from J, the gap between germline ends came to 4 bases.

The chain uses TRBV9 and TRBJ2-3; no definite D call. The V and J ends lost 1 base and 1 base respectively, with 10 bases between them. The CDR3 totals 15 residues. The germline V gene encodes CDR1 SGDLS and CDR2 YYNGEE. CDR3 in amino acids: CASSVSGVGTDTQYF. CDR3 DNA: TGTGCCAGCAGCGTATCGGGTGTGGGCACAGATACGCAGTATTTT.

The V and J genes are TRBV11-2 and TRBJ2-7, with unresolved D. With 5 bases removed from V and 4 bases from J, the gap between germline ends came to 6 bases. This CDR3 spans 11 amino acids. Germline V lookup: CDR1 SGHAT, CDR2 FQNNGV. The CDR3 coding sequence is TGTGCCAGCAGCCAGAGGTACGAGCAGTACTTC. Encoded protein: CASSQRYEQYF.

The rearrangement links TRBV6-5 to TRBJ1-5, with a possible D match to TRBD1 (6 bases). This CDR3 has 14 amino acids. CDR1 and CDR2 (germline): MNHEY, SVGAGI. V gave up 6 bases and J gave up 4 bases, with 13 bases separating them. This CDR3 is CASRTGRGNQPQHF. CDR3 in DNA: TGTGCCAGCAGAACAGGGAGGGGGAATCAGCCCCAGCATTTT.

This clone is a singleton in its sample. J is TRBJ1-1 and V is TRBV6-5; no definite D call. Per germline, CDR1 MNHEY and CDR2 SVGAGI. The length of the CDR3 is 14 residues. Trimming stripped 3 bases from V and 1 base from J, with 9 bases between. Here the CDR3 DNA reads TGTGCCAGCAGTTATCGGCGGCGGAACACTGAAGCTTTCTTT. Protein sequence: CASSYRRRNTEAFF.

V usage is TRBV27 and J usage is TRBJ2-7; TRBD2 agrees at 8 bases. Germline CDR1 MNHEY, CDR2 SMNVEV (reference sequence). J lost 0 bases, V lost 6 bases, and 7 bases had no gene match. The CDR3 covers 15 residues. The CDR3 coding sequence is TGTGCCAGCAGCCTCACCGGGGGGGACTCCTACGAGCAGTACTTC. Translating gives CASSLTGGDSYEQYF.

The V call is TRBV19, the J call TRBJ1-5, with D maybe TRBD1 (5 bases). The CDR3 sequence is 14 residues long. Germline V gene data show CDR1 as LNHDA and CDR2 as SQIVND (reference sequence). V gave up 4 bases and J gave up 7 bases, with 14 bases separating them. For the CDR3, the DNA is TGTGCCAGTAGTAGAAAAGGGTCAGGGCAGCCCCAGCATTTT. This encodes CASSRKGSGQPQHF.

This chain uses TRBV9 with TRBJ1-2, with D unclear. The CDR3 contains 14 residues. Germline V CDR1 and CDR2: SGDLS, YYNGEE. The V end lost 3 bases, the J end lost 4 bases, and 13 bases lay between the germline ends. The CDR3 bases are TGTGCCAGCAGCGCAGGACCGGCCCCCTATGGCTACACCTTC. This encodes CASSAGPAPYGYTF.

The genes are TRBV2 and TRBJ2-7, with 7 bases that match TRBD1. The CDR3 consists of 16 residues. Looked up from germline, CDR1 is SNHLY and CDR2 is FYNNEI. V shed 6 bases, J shed 2 bases, and the junction held 13 bases outside the gene matches. The CDR3 sequence is CASRENPGQLTYEQYF. The CDR3 DNA follows: TGTGCCAGCAGAGAAAACCCGGGACAGTTAACCTACGAGCAGTACTTC.

This CDR3 is CASSFTGTVTEAFF. The CDR3 coding sequence is TGTGCCAGCAGTTTCACCGGGACGGTAACTGAAGCTTTCTTT. V gene TRBV28 combines with J gene TRBJ1-1; the D gene is possibly TRBD1 (5 bases). This CDR3 is built from 14 residues. Germline lookup yields CDR1 MDHEN and CDR2 SYDVKM. V dropped 3 bases and J dropped 5 bases, with 13 bases sitting between them.